This T cell receptor beta chain was captured by sequencing in a study of T cell changes during pregnancy in multiple sclerosis. CDR1 and CDR2 (germline): SNHLY, FYNNEI. Trimming at V came to 6 bases and at J to 6 bases, leaving 4 bases not matched to a gene. The CDR3 runs 14 residues. Method: immunoSEQ multiplex PCR; TCRdb's copy keeps in-frame clones and lacks some. The sample carries 100,000 or so clones, about 93% recorded once. The sequencing here drew on peripheral blood, taken in the first trimester of pregnancy. The TCR sequence derives from a female donor with multiple sclerosis, enrolled in a pregnancy study. The chain carries TRBV2 and TRBJ2-1; the match to TRBD1 covers 11 bases. The CDR3 DNA follows: TGTGCCAGCAGAGGACAGGGGGCTGGCAATGAGCAGTTCTTC. Its protein product is CASRGQGAGNEQFF.